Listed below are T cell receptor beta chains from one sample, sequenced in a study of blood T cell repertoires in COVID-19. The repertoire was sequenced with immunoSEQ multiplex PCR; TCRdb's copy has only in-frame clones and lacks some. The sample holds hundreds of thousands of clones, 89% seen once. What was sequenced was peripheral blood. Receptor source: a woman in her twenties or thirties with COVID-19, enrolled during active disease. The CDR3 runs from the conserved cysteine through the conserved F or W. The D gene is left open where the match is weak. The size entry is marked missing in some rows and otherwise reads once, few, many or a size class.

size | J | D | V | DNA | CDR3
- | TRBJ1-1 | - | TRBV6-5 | TGTGCCAGCAGTTACTTAACAGGTACACGCGGCACTGAAGCTTTCTTT | CASSYLTGTRGTEAFF
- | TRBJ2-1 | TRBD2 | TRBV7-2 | TGTGCCAGCAGCTTAACTAGCGGGGCTTACAATGAGCAGTTCTTC | CASSLTSGAYNEQFF
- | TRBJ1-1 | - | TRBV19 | TGTGCCAGTAGTATAGACAGGGTGGAATCCACTGAAGCTTTCTTT | CASSIDRVESTEAFF
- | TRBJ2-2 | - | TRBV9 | TGTGCCAGCAGCGTGTCGTCCAGGGCAACCGTCACCGGGGAGCTGTTTTTT | CASSVSSRATVTGELFF
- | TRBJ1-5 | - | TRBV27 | TGTGCCAGCAGTCCCTTTGTTCAGCCCCAGCATTTT | CASSPFVQPQHF
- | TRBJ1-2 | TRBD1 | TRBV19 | TGTGCCAGTAGGACTCGACAGGGTTATGGCTACACCTTC | CASRTRQGYGYTF
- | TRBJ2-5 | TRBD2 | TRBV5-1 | TGCGCCAGCAGCTTGGGATTAGCGGGGGGCGAGACCCAGTACTTC | CASSLGLAGGETQYF
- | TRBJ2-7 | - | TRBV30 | TGTGCCTGGAGTACAGGGATCGAGCAGTACTTC | CAWSTGIEQYF
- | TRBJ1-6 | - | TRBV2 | TGTGCCAGCGAACCCCCTGGGCAGGGCCAAAATAATTCACCCCTCCACTTT | CASEPPGQGQNNSPLHF
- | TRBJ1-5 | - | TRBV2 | TGTGCCAGCAGTGAGCGATCCGGTGATCAGCCCCAGCATTTT | CASSERSGDQPQHF
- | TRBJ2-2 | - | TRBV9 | TGTGCCAGCAGCGAAGACTCGAACACCGGGGAGCTGTTTTTT | CASSEDSNTGELFF
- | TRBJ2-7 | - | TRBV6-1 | TGTGCCAGCAGTGAACTGCTAGGCCCCTACGAGCAGTACTTC | CASSELLGPYEQYF
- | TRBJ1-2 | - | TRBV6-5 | TGTGCCAGCAGTTACGCAGGCAGTGTCTATGGCTACACCTTC | CASSYAGSVYGYTF
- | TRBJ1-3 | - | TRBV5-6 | TGTGCCAGCAGCGCGCACACGGGAATATCTGGAAACACCATATATTTT | CASSAHTGISGNTIYF
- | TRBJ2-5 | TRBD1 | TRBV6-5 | TGTGCCAGCAGCTTACAGGGGTGGCAAGAGACCCAGTACTTC | CASSLQGWQETQYF
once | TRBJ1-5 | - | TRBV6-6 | TGTGCCAGCAGTTACGAGAAAGATAGCAATCAGCCCCAGCATTTT | CASSYEKDSNQPQHF
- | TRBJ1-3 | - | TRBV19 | TGTGCCAGTAGTATAGGTAGCTCTGGAAACACCATATATTTT | CASSIGSSGNTIYF
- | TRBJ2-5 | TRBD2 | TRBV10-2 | TGCGCCAGCAGTGAGTCGACGGGGGGAAATCTGTTCTTTGGAGAGACCCAGTACTTC | CASSESTGGNLFFGETQYF
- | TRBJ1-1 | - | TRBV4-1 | TGCGCCAGCAGCCACGGCAGGTTAAGCACTGAAGCTTTCTTT | CASSHGRLSTEAFF
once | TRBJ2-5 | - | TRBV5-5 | TGTGCCAGCAGCTTAAGGTCTCCAGGGGAGATAGAGACCCAGTACTTC | CASSLRSPGEIETQYF
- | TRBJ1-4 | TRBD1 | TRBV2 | TGTGCCAGCGGAGCTAGAAACAGGGGGCGGGAAAAACTGTTTTTT | CASGARNRGREKLFF
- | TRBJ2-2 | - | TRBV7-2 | TGTGCCAGCAGTTCTCTGAACACCGGGGAGCTGTTTTTT | CASSSLNTGELFF
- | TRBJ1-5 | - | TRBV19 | TGTGCCAGTACACTGGGGGGGGGCGGACAGCCCCAGCATTTT | CASTLGGGGQPQHF
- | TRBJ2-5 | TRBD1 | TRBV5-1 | TGCGCCAGCAGCTTGTTCGGACAGGGCAGAGAGACCCAGTACTTC | CASSLFGQGRETQYF
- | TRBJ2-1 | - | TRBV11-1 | TGTGCCAGCAGCCCGACAGTCCCTCTATACAATGAGCAGTTCTTC | CASSPTVPLYNEQFF
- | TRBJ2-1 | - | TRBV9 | TGTGCCAGCAGTGGGTCTTTGGGGGGATATGAGCAGTTCTTC | CASSGSLGGYEQFF
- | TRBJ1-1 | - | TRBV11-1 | TGTGCCAGCACAAGGGGTATGAACACTGAAGCTTTCTTT | CASTRGMNTEAFF
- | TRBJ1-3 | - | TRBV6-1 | TGTGCCAGCAGTGAAACGACAGGTTCCTACTCTGGAAACACCATATATTTT | CASSETTGSYSGNTIYF
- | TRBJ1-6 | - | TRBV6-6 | TGTGCCAGCAGCTGGACAGACCCGCGCCTCCACTTT | CASSWTDPRLHF
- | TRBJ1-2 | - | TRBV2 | TGTGCCAGCAGTGCCACAGTCCTTATTAACTATGGCTACACCTTC | CASSATVLINYGYTF
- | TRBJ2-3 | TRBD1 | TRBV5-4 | TGTGCCAGCAGCTCGCCTCAGACAGGGGGCAGGGTGACGCAGTATTTT | CASSSPQTGGRVTQYF
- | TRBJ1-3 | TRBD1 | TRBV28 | TGTGCCAGCAGTTTTTGTTTCGCCCTACAGGGGCCGTCTGGAAACACCATATATTTT | CASSFCFALQGPSGNTIYF
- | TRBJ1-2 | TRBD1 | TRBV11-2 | TGTGCCAGCAGCCCGGTGACAGGGACTAACTATGGCTACACCTTC | CASSPVTGTNYGYTF
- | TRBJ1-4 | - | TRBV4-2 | TGTGCCAGCAGCCAAGAATCGACAGGCCCCATCCTTCCGAATGAAAAACTGTTTTTT | CASSQESTGPILPNEKLFF
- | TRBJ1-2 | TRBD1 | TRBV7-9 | TGTGCCAGCCTACCGACGACAGGGGGCTTTGAAAGCTATGGCTACACCTTC | CASLPTTGGFESYGYTF
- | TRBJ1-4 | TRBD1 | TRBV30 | TGTGCCTGGAGTGTGGGGACAGGGTCGAATGAAAAACTGTTTTTT | CAWSVGTGSNEKLFF
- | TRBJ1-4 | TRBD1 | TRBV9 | TGTGCCAGCAGCGTAGCGGACAGGGTAACGTCAACTAATGAAAAACTGTTTTTT | CASSVADRVTSTNEKLFF
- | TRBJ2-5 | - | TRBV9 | TGTGCCAGCAGCGTAGGGAGGGTCCGGGACAGCACCTGGGAGACCCAGTACTTC | CASSVGRVRDSTWETQYF
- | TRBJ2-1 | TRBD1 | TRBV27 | TGTGCCAGCAGTCCGGGACAGGGGTCGGATGAGCAGTTCTTC | CASSPGQGSDEQFF
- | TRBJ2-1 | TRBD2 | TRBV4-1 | TGCGCCAGCAGCCGGGTGGGCCCGGGAGGCAATGAGCAGTTCTTC | CASSRVGPGGNEQFF
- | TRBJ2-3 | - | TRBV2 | TGTGCCAGCAGGACATTCACAGATACGCAGTATTTT | CASRTFTDTQYF
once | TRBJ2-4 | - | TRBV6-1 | TGTGCCAGCAGTGACCCTAGTCTGAACATTCAGTACTTC | CASSDPSLNIQYF
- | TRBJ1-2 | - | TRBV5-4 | TGTGCCAGCAGCTTGGTTGGAGGATACTACACCTTC | CASSLVGGYYTF